This TCR beta chain was documented in a study of OX40 agonist ivuxolimab in advanced cancers. Study overall: Three patients, one with hepatocellular carcinoma and two with cutaneous melanoma, achieved partial responses.

CDR1 SGHKS and CDR2 YYEKEE come from the germline V gene (reference sequence). Trimming took 0 bases from V and 5 from J, leaving 11 bases between them. The CDR3 extends over 14 amino acids. The repertoire was sequenced with immunoSEQ multiplex PCR; TCRdb's copy has only in-frame clones and lacks some. The sample has approximately 94,000 clones; about 91% are singletons. The chain recombines TRBV5-5 with TRBJ1-2; D might be TRBD1 (5 bases). Sequenced material: CD4+ or CD8+ T cells sorted from blood, taken in a trial of the OX40 agonist ivuxolimab. This receptor was obtained from an adult with an advanced solid tumor such as melanoma, head and neck, liver or kidney cancer. The CDR3 nucleotides are TGTGCCAGCAGCTTGGCGGGGGGAGGGTATGGCTACACCTTC. Its translation is CASSLAGGGYGYTF.